This T cell receptor beta chain was identified in a study of post-analysis software for immune sequencing data. At the level of the study: Several disease courses (relapsing-remitting, secondary progressive and progressive-relapsing) of multiple sclerosis were included.

About this clonotype: Its antigen is undetermined.

Study conclusions and caveats: Co-batched samples clustered tightly together by F measure. Among multiple sclerosis patients, normalized Chao1 diversity was significantly below that of controls. The five TRBV segments detected at higher frequency in patients than in controls included TRBV5-6, TRBV5-1 and TRBV20-1.

CDR1 is SGDLS, CDR2 YYNGEE, per germline. V lost 0 bases, J lost 2 bases, and 13 bases lay in between. This CDR3 is built from 16 residues. Included in the TCR beta cDNA libraries were unique molecular identifiers. Approximately 500,000 cDNA molecules were obtained per 1 to 10 million input T cells. TCRdb processed the PCR reads anew with MiXCR; each CDR3 protein has one entry. The sample lists roughly 650,000 distinct CDR3 sequences, more than 50% occurring once. This TCR was recovered from a girl aged 2 to 10 with multiple sclerosis. This chain uses TRBV9 with TRBJ2-3, with D perhaps TRBD2 (6 bases). The specimen sequenced was blood. DNA for the CDR3: TGTGCCAGCAGCGTAGAGGCGGCGGGGCCCACAGATACGCAGTATTTT. Translating it yields CASSVEAAGPTDTQYF.